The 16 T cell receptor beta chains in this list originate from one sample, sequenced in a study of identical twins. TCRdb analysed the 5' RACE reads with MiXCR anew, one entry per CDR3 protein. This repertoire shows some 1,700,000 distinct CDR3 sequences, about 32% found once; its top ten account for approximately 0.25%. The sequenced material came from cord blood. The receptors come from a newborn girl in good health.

This CDR3 reads CASSKGTGVGYNSPLHF. The CDR3 nucleotides read TGTGCCAGCAGCAAGGGGACAGGGGTCGGTTATAATTCACCCCTCCACTTT. This sequence joins TRBV27 and TRBJ1-6, with 10 bases matching TRBD1. J gave up 4 bases and V 6 bases, and 9 bases lay outside the gene matches. This CDR3 is built from 17 residues. Per the germline V gene, CDR1 is MNHEY and CDR2 is SMNVEV (reference sequence).

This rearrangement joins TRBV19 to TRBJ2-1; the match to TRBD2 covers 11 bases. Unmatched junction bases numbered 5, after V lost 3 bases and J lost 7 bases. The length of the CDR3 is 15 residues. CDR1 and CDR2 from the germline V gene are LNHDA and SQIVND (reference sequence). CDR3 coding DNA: TGTGCCAGTAGTATCCTAGCGGGAGGAAGGAATGAGCAGTTCTTC. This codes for CASSILAGGRNEQFF. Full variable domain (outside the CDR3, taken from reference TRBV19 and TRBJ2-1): DGGITQSPKYLFRKEGQNVTLSCEQNLNHDAMYWYRQDPGQGLRLIYYSQIVNDFQKGDIAEGYSVSREKKESFPLTVTSAQKNPTAFYLCASSILAGGRNEQFFGPGTRLTVL.

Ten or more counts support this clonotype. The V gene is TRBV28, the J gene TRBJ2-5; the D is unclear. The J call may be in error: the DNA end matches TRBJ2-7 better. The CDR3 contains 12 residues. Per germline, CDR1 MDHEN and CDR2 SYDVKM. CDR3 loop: CASSLGATEQYF. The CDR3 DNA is TGTGCCAGCAGTTTAGGAGCAACCGAGCAGTACTTC.

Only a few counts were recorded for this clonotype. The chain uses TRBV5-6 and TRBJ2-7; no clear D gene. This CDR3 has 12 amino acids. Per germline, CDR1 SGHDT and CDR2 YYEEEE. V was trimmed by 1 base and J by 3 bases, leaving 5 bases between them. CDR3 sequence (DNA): TGTGCCAGCAGCTTGCTATTCTACGAGCAGTACTTC. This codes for CASSLLFYEQYF.

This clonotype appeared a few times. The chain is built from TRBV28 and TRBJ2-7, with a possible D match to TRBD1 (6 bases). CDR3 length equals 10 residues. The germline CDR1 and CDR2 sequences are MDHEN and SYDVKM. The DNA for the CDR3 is TGTGCTACAGGGTCCGGCGAGCAGTACTTC. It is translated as CATGSGEQYF.

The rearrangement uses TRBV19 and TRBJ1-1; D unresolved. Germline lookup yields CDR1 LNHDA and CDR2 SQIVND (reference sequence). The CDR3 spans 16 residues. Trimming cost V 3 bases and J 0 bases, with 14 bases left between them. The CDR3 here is CASSMPTRYVNTEAFF. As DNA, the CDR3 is TGTGCCAGTAGTATGCCGACTCGCTACGTGAACACTGAAGCTTTCTTT.

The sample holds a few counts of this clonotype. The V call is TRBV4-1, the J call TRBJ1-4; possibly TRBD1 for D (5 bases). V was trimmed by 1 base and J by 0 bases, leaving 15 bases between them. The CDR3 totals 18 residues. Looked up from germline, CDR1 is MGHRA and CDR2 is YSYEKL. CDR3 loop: CASSQGIPPRATNEKLFF. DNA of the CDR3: TGCGCCAGCAGCCAAGGCATCCCCCCCAGGGCAACTAATGAAAAACTGTTTTTT.

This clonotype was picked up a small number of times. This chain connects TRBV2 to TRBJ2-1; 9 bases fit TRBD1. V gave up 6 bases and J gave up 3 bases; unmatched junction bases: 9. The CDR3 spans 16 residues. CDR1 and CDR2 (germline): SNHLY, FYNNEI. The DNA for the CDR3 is TGTGCCAGCAGAAGAGTCAGGACAGGGGACTACAATGAGCAGTTCTTC. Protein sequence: CASRRVRTGDYNEQFF. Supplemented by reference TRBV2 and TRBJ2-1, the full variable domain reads EPEVTQTPSHQVTQMGQEVILRCVPISNHLYFYWYRQILGQKVEFLVSFYNNEISEKSEIFDDQFSVERPDGSNFTLKIRSTKLEDSAMYFCASRRVRTGDYNEQFFGPGTRLTVL.

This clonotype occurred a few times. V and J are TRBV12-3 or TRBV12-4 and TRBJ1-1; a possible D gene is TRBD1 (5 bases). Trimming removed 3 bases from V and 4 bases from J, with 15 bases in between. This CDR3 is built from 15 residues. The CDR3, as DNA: TGTGCCAGCAGTTTGGGGGAGGGTGGATTCACTGAAGCTTTCTTT. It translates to CASSLGEGGFTEAFF.

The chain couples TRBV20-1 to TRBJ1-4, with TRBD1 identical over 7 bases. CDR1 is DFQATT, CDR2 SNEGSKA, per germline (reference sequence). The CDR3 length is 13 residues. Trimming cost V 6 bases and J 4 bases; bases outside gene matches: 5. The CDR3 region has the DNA TGCAGTGCACAGGGGTTGAGTAATGAAAAACTGTTTTTT. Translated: CSAQGLSNEKLFF.

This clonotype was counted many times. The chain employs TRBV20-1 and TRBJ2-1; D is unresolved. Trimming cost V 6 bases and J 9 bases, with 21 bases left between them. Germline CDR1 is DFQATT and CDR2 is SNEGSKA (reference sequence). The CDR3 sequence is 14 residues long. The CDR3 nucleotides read TGCAGTGCCACTTCCAGGTTCCTAAAGTTTGAGCAGTTCTTC. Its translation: CSATSRFLKFEQFF.

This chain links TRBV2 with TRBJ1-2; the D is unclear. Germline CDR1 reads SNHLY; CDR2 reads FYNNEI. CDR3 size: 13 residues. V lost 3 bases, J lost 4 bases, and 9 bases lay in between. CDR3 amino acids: CASSDKTTYGYTF. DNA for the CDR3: TGTGCCAGCAGTGATAAGACGACCTATGGCTACACCTTC. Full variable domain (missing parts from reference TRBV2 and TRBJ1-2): EPEVTQTPSHQVTQMGQEVILRCVPISNHLYFYWYRQILGQKVEFLVSFYNNEISEKSEIFDDQFSVERPDGSNFTLKIRSTKLEDSAMYFCASSDKTTYGYTFGSGTRLTVV.

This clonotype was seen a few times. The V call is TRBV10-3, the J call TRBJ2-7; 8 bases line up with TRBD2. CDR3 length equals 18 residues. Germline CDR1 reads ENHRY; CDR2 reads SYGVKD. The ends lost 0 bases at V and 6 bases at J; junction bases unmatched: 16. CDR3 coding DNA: TGTGCCATCAGTGAGTCGGCACTAGCGGCCCCCAAATCCGTCGAGCAGTACTTC. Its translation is CAISESALAAPKSVEQYF.

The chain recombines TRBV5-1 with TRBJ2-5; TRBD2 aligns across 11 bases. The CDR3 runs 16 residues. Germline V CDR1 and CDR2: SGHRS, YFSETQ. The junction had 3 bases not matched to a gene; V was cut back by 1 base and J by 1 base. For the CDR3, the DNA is TGCGCCAGCAGCTTGCAGGGACTAGCGGCCCAAGAGACCCAGTACTTC. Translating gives CASSLQGLAAQETQYF.

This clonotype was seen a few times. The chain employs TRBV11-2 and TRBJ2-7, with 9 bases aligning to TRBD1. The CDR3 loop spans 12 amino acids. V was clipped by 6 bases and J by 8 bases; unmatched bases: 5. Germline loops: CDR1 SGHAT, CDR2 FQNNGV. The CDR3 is CASSSDRGKQYF. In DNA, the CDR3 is TGTGCCAGCAGTTCAGACAGGGGGAAGCAGTACTTC.

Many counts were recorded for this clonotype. This CDR3 is CASSQDREVNEQFF. The DNA of the CDR3 is TGTGCCAGCAGCCAAGACAGGGAAGTGAATGAGCAGTTCTTC. The rearrangement uses TRBV3-1 and TRBJ2-1; D possibly corresponds to TRBD1 (5 bases). The CDR3 is 14 amino acids. CDR1 LGHDT and CDR2 YNNKEL come from the germline V gene (reference sequence). Trimming left V 0 bases short and J 7 bases short, with 10 bases between.